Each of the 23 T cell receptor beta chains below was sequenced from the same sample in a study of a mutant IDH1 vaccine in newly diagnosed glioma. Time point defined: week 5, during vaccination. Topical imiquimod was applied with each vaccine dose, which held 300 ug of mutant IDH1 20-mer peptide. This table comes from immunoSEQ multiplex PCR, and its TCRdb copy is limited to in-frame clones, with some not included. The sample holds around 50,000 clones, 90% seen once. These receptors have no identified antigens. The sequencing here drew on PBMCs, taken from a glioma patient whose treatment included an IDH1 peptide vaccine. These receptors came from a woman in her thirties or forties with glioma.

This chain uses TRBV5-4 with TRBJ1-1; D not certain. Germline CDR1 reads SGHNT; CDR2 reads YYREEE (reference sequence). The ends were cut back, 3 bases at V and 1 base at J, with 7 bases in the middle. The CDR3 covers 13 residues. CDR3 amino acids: CASSSVGNTEAFF. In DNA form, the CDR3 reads TGTGCCAGCAGCTCGGTTGGGAACACTGAAGCTTTCTTT.

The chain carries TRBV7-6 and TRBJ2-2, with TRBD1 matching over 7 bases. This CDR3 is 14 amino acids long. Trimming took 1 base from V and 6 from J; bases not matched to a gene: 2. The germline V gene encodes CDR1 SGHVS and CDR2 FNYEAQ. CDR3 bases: TGTGCCAGCAGCTTAGACAGGGGCTCCGGGGAGCTGTTTTTT. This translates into CASSLDRGSGELFF. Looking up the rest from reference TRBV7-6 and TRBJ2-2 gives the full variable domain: GAGVSQSPRYKVTKRGQDVALRCDPISGHVSLYWYRQALGQGPEFLTYFNYEAQQDKSGLPNDRFSAERPEGSISTLTIQRTEQRDSAMYRCASSLDRGSGELFFGEGSRLTVL.

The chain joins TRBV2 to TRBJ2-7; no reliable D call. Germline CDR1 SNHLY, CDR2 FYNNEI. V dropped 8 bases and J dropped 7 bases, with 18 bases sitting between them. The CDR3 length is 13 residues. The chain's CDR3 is CASRTTSRWEQYF. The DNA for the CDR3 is TGTGCCAGCCGAACGACATCACGATGGGAGCAGTACTTC. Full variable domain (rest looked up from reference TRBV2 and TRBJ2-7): EPEVTQTPSHQVTQMGQEVILRCVPISNHLYFYWYRQILGQKVEFLVSFYNNEISEKSEIFDDQFSVERPDGSNFTLKIRSTKLEDSAMYFCASRTTSRWEQYFGPGTRLTVT.

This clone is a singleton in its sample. CDR3 sequence reads: CASSYSGQGDEQFF. The CDR3 DNA follows: TGTGCCAGCAGTTACTCGGGACAGGGCGATGAGCAGTTCTTC. V is TRBV6-5 and J is TRBJ2-1; 9 bases line up with TRBD1. Germline values: CDR1 MNHEY, CDR2 SVGAGI. The CDR3 is made up of 14 amino acids. V trimming: 0 bases; J trimming: 8 bases; junction bases outside the gene matches: 2.

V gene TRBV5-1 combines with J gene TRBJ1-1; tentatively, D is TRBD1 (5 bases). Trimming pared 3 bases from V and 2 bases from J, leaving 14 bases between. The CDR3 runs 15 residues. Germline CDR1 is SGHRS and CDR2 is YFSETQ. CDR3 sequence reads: CASSSRDAINTEAFF. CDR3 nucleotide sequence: TGCGCCAGCAGCTCCCGGGACGCCATAAACACTGAAGCTTTCTTT.

Written as DNA, the CDR3 is TGCGCCAGCAGCTCCGGACTAACTAGCAACAATGAGCAGTTCTTC. It encodes CASSSGLTSNNEQFF. This chain joins TRBV5-1 and TRBJ2-1; D may be TRBD2 (6 bases). Germline CDR1 SGHRS, CDR2 YFSETQ. The CDR3 covers 15 residues. Trimming shortened V by 3 bases and J by 5 bases, and 15 bases separated the two germline ends.

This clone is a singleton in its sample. CDR3 sequence: CASSDGVAQETQYF. The CDR3 nucleotides read TGCGCCAGCAGTGACGGAGTAGCCCAAGAGACCCAGTACTTC. The gene calls are TRBV10-2 and TRBJ2-5, with D hard to call. V was clipped by 3 bases and J by 1 base, with 9 bases between them. Germline CDR1 WSHSY, CDR2 SAAADI. The CDR3 extends over 14 amino acids.

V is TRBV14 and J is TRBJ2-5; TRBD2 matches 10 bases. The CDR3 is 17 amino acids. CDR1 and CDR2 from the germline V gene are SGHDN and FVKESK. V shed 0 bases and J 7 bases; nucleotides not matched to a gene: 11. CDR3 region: CASSQDRALAGVGTQYF. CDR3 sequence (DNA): TGTGCCAGCAGCCAAGACAGAGCCCTAGCGGGGGTGGGGACCCAGTACTTC. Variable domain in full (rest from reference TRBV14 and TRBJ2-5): EAGVTQFPSHSVIEKGQTVTLRCDPISGHDNLYWYRRVMGKEIKFLLHFVKESKQDESGMPNNRFLAERTGGTYSTLKVQPAELEDSGVYFCASSQDRALAGVGTQYFGPGTRLLVL.

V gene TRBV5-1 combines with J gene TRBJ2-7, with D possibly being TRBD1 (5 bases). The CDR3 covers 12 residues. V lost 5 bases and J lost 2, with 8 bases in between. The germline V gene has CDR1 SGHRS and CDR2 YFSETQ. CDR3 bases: TGCGCCAGCAGTCTGGACACCTACGAGCAGTACTTC. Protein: CASSLDTYEQYF.

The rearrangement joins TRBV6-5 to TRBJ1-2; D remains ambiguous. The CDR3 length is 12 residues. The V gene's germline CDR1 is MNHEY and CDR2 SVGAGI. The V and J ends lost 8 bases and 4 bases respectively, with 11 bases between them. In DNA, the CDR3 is TGTGCCAGCCTGGGCGCCAGCTATGGCTACACCTTC. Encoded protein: CASLGASYGYTF.

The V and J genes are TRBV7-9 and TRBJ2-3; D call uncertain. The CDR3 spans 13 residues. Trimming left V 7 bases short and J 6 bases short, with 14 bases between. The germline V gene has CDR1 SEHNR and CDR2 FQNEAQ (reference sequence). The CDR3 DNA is TGTGCCAGCACCCCGGTCCTATATGATACGCAGTATTTT. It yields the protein CASTPVLYDTQYF.

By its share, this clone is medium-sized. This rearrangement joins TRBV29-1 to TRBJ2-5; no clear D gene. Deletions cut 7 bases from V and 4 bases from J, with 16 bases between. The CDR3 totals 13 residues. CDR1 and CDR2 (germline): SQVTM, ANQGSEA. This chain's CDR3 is CSETLPAPETQYF. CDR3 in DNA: TGCAGCGAGACCCTTCCAGCGCCAGAGACCCAGTACTTC.

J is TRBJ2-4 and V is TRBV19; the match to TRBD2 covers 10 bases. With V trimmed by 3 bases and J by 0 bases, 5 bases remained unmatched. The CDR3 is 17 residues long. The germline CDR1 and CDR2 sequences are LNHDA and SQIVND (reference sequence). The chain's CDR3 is CASSIFSGGLAKNIQYF. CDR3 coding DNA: TGTGCCAGTAGTATCTTTAGCGGGGGGCTAGCCAAAAACATTCAGTACTTC.

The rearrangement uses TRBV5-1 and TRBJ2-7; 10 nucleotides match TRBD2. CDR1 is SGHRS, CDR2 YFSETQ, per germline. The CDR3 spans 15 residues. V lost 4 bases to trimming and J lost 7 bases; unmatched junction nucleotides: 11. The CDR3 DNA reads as TGCGCCAGCAGCCTAACCGGGACTAGCGTCACTGAGCAGTACTTC. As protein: CASSLTGTSVTEQYF.

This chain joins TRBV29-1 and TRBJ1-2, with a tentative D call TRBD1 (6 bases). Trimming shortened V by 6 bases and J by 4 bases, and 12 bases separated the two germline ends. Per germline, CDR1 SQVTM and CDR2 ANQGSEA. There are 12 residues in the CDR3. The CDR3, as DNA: TGCAGCGTGGACCGGGACATCTATGGCTACACCTTC. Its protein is CSVDRDIYGYTF.

The CDR3 nucleotides are TGCAGCGTCATAGGGACACTTTACGAGCAGTACTTC. Translating it yields CSVIGTLYEQYF. The chain links TRBV29-1 to TRBJ2-7; a possible D gene is TRBD1 (6 bases). The ends were cut back, 6 bases at V and 4 bases at J, with 13 bases in the middle. CDR1 is SQVTM, CDR2 ANQGSEA, per germline. The CDR3 is made up of 12 amino acids.

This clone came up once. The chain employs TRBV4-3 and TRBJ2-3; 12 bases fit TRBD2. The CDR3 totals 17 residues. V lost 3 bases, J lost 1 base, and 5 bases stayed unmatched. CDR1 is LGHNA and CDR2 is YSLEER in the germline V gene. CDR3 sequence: CASSQQTSGGGTDTQYF. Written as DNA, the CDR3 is TGCGCCAGCAGCCAGCAGACTAGCGGGGGAGGCACAGATACGCAGTATTTT.

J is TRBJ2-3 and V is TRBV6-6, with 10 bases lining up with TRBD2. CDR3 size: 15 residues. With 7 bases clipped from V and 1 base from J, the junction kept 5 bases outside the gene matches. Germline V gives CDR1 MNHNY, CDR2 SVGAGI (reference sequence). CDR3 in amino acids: CASMPLAGGTDTQYF. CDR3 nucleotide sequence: TGTGCCAGCATGCCCCTAGCGGGGGGCACAGATACGCAGTATTTT.

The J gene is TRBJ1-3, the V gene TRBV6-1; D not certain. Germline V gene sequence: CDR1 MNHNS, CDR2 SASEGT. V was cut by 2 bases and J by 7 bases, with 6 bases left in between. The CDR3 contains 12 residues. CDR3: CASSEPRNTIYF. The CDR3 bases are TGTGCCAGCAGTGAACCGAGGAACACCATATATTTT.

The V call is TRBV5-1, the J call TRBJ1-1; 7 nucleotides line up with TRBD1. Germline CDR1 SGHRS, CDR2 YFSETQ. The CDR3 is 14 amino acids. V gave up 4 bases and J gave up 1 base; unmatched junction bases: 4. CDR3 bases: TGCGCCAGCAGCGTCCAGGGGGGGAACACTGAAGCTTTCTTT. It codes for CASSVQGGNTEAFF.

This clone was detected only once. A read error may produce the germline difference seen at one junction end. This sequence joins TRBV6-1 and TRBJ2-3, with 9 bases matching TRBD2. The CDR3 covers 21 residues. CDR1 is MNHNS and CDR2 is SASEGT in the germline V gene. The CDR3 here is CASSQALQATTSGSSTDTQYF. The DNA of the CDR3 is TGTGCCAGCAGTCAAGCCCTACAGGCCACCACTAGCGGGTCTAGCACAGATACGCAGTATTTT.

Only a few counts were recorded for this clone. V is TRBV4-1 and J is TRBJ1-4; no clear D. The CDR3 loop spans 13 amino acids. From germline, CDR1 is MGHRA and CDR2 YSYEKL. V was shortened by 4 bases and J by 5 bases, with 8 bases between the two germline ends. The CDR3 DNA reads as TGCGCCAGCAGCCGACCCGGAAATGAAAAACTGTTTTTT. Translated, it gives CASSRPGNEKLFF.

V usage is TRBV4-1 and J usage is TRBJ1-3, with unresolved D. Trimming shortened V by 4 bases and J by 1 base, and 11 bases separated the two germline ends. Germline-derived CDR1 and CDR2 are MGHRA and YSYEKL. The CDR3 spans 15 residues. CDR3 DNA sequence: TGCGCCAGCAGCCCTATACTGAAATCTGGAAACACCATATATTTT. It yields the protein CASSPILKSGNTIYF.